The entry that follows covers one TCR beta chain sequence. Its antigen is currently unknown. The data belong to a study of T cells in Graves' hyperthyroidism and ophthalmopathy. Study observations and caveats: The model foresaw ophthalmopathy a median around 6.4 months prior to onset.

A NOSPECS grade of at least 4, a Clinical Activity Score of at least 3 and duration under 3 months were recorded in ophthalmopathy patients. TCR beta CDR3 sequences were amplified from RNA transcripts. The HTBI primer set drove a first-round RT-PCR of the TCR CDR3. Each CDR3 protein gets one entry after TCRdb re-called the multiplex PCR reads with MiXCR. The table has some 300,000 distinct CDR3 sequences, roughly 19% seen once; the top ten hold approximately 35%. The sequenced material came from blood. The sequence derives from a man in his fifties or sixties with Graves' ophthalmopathy.

The CDR3 here is CAISELAGLTYEQYF. CDR3 coding DNA: TGTGCCATCAGTGAGCTAGCGGGCCTTACCTACGAGCAGTACTTC. The genes are TRBV10-3 and TRBJ2-7; 8 bases map to TRBD2. The CDR3 has 15 amino acids. Looked up from germline, CDR1 is ENHRY and CDR2 is SYGVKD. V shed 2 bases, J shed 2 bases, and the junction held 5 bases outside the gene matches.